The present T cell receptor beta chain was sequenced within a study of shared clonotypes between healthy human individuals. Sequencing was performed with immunoSEQ multiplex PCR; in TCRdb, only in-frame clones are kept and a portion is missing. The table shows 1.5 million to 1.9 million clones, with approximately 98% occurring only once. Worth noting for this clone: What it recognizes is unknown.

In germline, CDR1 is MNHNS, CDR2 SASEGT. V was trimmed by 7 bases and J by 4 bases, leaving 12 bases between them. The CDR3 extends over 13 amino acids. Findings and limits, study-wide: A small donor pool kept down the genetic and exposure-history diversity that was represented.

This sequence was found in a man between 25 and 39 years old in good health. Sequenced input: naive CD4+ T cells sorted from blood. Indicated subset: CD45RA+ positively selected. V gene TRBV6-1 combines with J gene TRBJ2-3; D gene uncertain. CDR3 sequence: CASKAAAADTQYF. CDR3 bases: TGTGCCAGCAAGGCGGCAGCCGCAGATACGCAGTATTTT.